This TCR beta chain was identified in a study of beta chain features in type 1 diabetes. Study observations and caveats: Insertions at VDJ junctions were less frequent in type 1 diabetes patients. These patients also deleted more nucleotides at the same junctions. Any PCR bias toward short templates would affect both groups alike. Moderately but significantly shorter TCRB CDR3s were found in Type 1 diabetes patients in all four CD4+ subsets.

CDR1 is SGHDN, CDR2 FVKESK, per germline. The germline V and J ends were trimmed by 1 base and 1 base, with 7 bases remaining between them. The CDR3 sequence is 14 residues long. Comments on this clone: What it binds is unknown.

The entirety of the isolated RNA underwent reverse transcription, so expressed TCRB transcripts were sequenced. Sequencing of naive, central memory and regulatory T cell samples gave an average of approximately 3.3 million reads. Using immunoSEQ multiplex PCR, the repertoire was profiled, and TCRdb retains in-frame clones only, with some absent. The repertoire includes roughly 250,000 clones, about 63% of them detected once, and around 0.05% sits in the top ten. The chain combines TRBV14 with TRBJ1-2; D not certain. The receptor comes from a man younger than 45 in good health. Sequenced input: naive CD4+ T cells from blood. The CDR3 loop reads CASSQVGGNYGYTF. As DNA, the CDR3 is TGTGCCAGCAGCCAAGTAGGCGGTAACTATGGCTACACCTTC.